The subject of this entry is one TCR beta chain. The target antigen is unknown. This sample was taken from a study of T-cell reconstitution after alpha-beta-depleted transplantation in children. Preparation of the TCRbeta library used unique molecular identifiers. TCRdb called the PCR reads again in MiXCR, with one record for every CDR3 protein. The table lists over 150,000 distinct CDR3 sequences, around 5.9% of them singletons. Findings and caveats of the study: Certain patients had high TCRbeta diversity at day 60, and it came from recipient T cells and thymic progenitors that survived. Expanded graft clones numbering several hundred reportedly gave rise to alpha-beta T cells about two months after transplant. Among T cells one year after transplant, newly produced cells accounted for most counts and diversity.

This sample comprised PBMCs, obtained before TCRalphabeta/CD19-depleted stem cell transplant. The source of this sequence is a girl younger than two with combined immunodeficiency, due to receive a stem cell transplant.

Here the CDR3 DNA reads TGTGCCAGCAGTTACGGGGACAGCTCTGGAAACACCATATATTTT. Amino acid sequence: CASSYGDSSGNTIYF. V and J are TRBV6-5 and TRBJ1-3; 7 positions agree with TRBD1. Looked up from germline, CDR1 is MNHEY and CDR2 is SVGAGI. The junction had 1 base not matched to a gene; V was cut back by 2 bases and J by 0 bases. This CDR3 contains 15 residues.